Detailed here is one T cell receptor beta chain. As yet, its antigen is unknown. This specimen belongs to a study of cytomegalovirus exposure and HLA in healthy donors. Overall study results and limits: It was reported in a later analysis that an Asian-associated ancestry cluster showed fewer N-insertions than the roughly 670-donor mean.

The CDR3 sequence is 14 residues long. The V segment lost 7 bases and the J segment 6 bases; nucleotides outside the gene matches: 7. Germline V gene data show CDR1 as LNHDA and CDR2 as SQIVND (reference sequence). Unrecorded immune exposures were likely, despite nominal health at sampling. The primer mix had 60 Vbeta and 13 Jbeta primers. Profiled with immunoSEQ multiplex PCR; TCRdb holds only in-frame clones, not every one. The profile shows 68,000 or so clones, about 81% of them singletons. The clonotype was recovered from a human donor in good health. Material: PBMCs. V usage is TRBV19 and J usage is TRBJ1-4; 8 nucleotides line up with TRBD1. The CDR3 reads CASTFPDRDEKLFF. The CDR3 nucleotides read TGTGCCAGTACCTTTCCGGACAGGGATGAAAAACTGTTTTTT.